This T cell receptor beta chain emerged from a study of cytomegalovirus exposure and HLA in healthy donors. Whole-study findings and limits: Clonal expansion, a later analysis showed, was greater in HLA-associated TCR beta chains than in equally common others.

Researchers ran the PCR with 60 Vbeta and 13 Jbeta primers. Libraries were prepared by immunoSEQ multiplex PCR; TCRdb keeps only in-frame clonotypes and omits some of them. There are 60,000 to 100,000 clones in the sample; around 81% occur only once, and around 5.8% lies in the top ten. Germline CDR1 and CDR2: LNHDA and SQIVND (reference sequence). Losses at the gene ends were 7 bases for V and 4 bases for J; bases not matched to a gene: 9. This CDR3 has 14 amino acids. Remarks on this clone: Its specificity is unknown.

Sequencing input: PBMCs. The chain combines TRBV19 with TRBJ1-1; 7 bases map to TRBD1. This TCR was sampled from a male donor in good health and CMV-seropositive. The DNA of the CDR3 is TGTGCCAGTACCCGGGACAGCCGGGGCACTGAAGCTTTCTTT. Amino acids: CASTRDSRGTEAFF.